The next 18 T cell receptor beta chains were all read from a single sample in a study of cytomegalovirus exposure and HLA in healthy donors. Sequencing used immunoSEQ multiplex PCR; TCRdb keeps in-frame clones, though not all of them. Of roughly 130,000 clones in the sample, approximately 89% are singletons; the top ten hold about 3.7%. Sequencing used PBMCs. The receptors were gathered from a man under 40 in good health and CMV-seronegative.

The gene calls are TRBV27 and TRBJ2-1, with TRBD1 matching 7 bases. CDR1 and CDR2 (germline): MNHEY, SMNVEV (reference sequence). Germline trimming cut 5 bases from V and 5 bases from J; bases unmatched to any gene: 12. The CDR3 loop spans 16 amino acids. CDR3 protein: CASSELTGVVNNEQFF. Written as DNA, the CDR3 is TGTGCCAGCAGTGAACTAACAGGGGTGGTCAACAATGAGCAGTTCTTC.

This chain joins TRBV13 and TRBJ2-5, with TRBD1 matching over 8 bases. The CDR3 loop spans 15 amino acids. Germline trimming cut 5 bases from V and 7 bases from J; bases unmatched to any gene: 12. CDR1 is PRHDT and CDR2 is FYEKMQ in the germline V gene (reference sequence). CDR3 DNA sequence: TGTGCCAGCAGCGTAGAGGCAGGGGGCTTTGGGACCCAGTACTTC. It yields the protein CASSVEAGGFGTQYF.

The V and J genes are TRBV5-6 and TRBJ2-7; D may be TRBD2 (5 bases). CDR1 is SGHDT, CDR2 YYEEEE, per germline. Deletions cut 4 bases from V and 3 bases from J, with 14 bases between. The CDR3 totals 14 residues. The CDR3 spells CASSPIGSRYEQYF. DNA for the CDR3: TGTGCCAGCAGCCCCATTGGGAGCCGCTACGAGCAGTACTTC. Full variable domain (remainder filled in from reference TRBV5-6 and TRBJ2-7): DAGVTQSPTHLIKTRGQQVTLRCSPKSGHDTVSWYQQALGQGPQFIFQYYEEEERQRGNFPDRFSGHQFPNYSSELNVNALLLGDSALYLCASSPIGSRYEQYFGPGTRLTVT.

The rearrangement links TRBV7-2 to TRBJ1-3, with 8 bases identical to TRBD1. Germline V CDR1 and CDR2: SGHTA, FQGNSA. The CDR3 extends over 15 amino acids. V gave up 5 bases and J gave up 2 bases; unmatched junction bases: 5. CDR3 sequence (DNA): TGTGCCAGCAGCCTCACAGGGGGAACTGGAAACACCATATATTTT. Translating it yields CASSLTGGTGNTIYF.

The chain employs TRBV28 and TRBJ2-1, with 13 nucleotides matching TRBD2. The CDR3 runs 15 residues. Trimming removed 6 bases from V and 6 bases from J; junction bases left unmatched: 5. CDR1 and CDR2 from the germline V gene are MDHEN and SYDVKM. The CDR3 nucleotides are TGTGCCAGCAGGCCAACTAGCGGGGGGGCCAATGAGCAGTTCTTC. Protein: CASRPTSGGANEQFF.

This clone has only one observation. The CDR3 DNA sequence: TGCGCCAGCAGCTTCCTCCCGAGGGACAGGGGGATCTACGAGCAGTACTTC. Amino acids: CASSFLPRDRGIYEQYF. The rearrangement joins TRBV5-1 to TRBJ2-7, with TRBD1 matching over 11 bases. This CDR3 region has 17 residues. Germline V lookup: CDR1 SGHRS, CDR2 YFSETQ. With 2 bases clipped from V and 3 bases from J, the junction kept 10 bases outside the gene matches.

This chain connects TRBV5-4 to TRBJ2-1, with 12 positions matching TRBD2. The CDR3 contains 15 residues. The junction had 7 bases not matched to a gene; V was cut back by 4 bases and J by 8 bases. Germline V gene sequence: CDR1 SGHNT, CDR2 YYREEE (reference sequence). CDR3 region: CASSPWTSGEYEQFF. CDR3 in DNA: TGTGCCAGCAGCCCTTGGACTAGCGGGGAGTATGAGCAGTTCTTC.

V gene TRBV28 combines with J gene TRBJ1-1, with D possibly matching TRBD1 (5 bases). Germline lookup yields CDR1 MDHEN and CDR2 SYDVKM. The CDR3 has 11 amino acids. The ends were cut back, 6 bases at V and 10 bases at J, with 12 bases in the middle. CDR3: CASSPKGAAFF. The CDR3, as DNA: TGTGCCAGCAGCCCTAAAGGGGCAGCTTTCTTT.

This clone appeared once. The V gene is TRBV5-1, the J gene TRBJ2-1; 8 nucleotides match TRBD1. CDR3 length: 13 residues. V gave up 0 bases and J gave up 10 bases; unmatched junction bases: 3. Per the germline V gene, CDR1 is SGHRS and CDR2 is YFSETQ. This chain's CDR3 is CASSLGQGLEQFF. The DNA of the CDR3 is TGCGCCAGCAGCTTGGGACAGGGGTTAGAGCAGTTCTTC.

The chain joins TRBV18 to TRBJ2-1; the D gene is possibly TRBD1 (5 bases). CDR3 length: 15 amino acids. Between the trimmed V and J ends, which lost 6 bases and 0 bases, there was a span of 12 bases. Germline V CDR1 and CDR2: KGHSH, LQKENI. DNA for the CDR3: TGTGCCAGCTCGGATGACAGAGCCTCCTACAATGAGCAGTTCTTC. This gives the protein CASSDDRASYNEQFF.

A word on this clone: One junction end does not reproduce the germline sequence, and a read error may be involved. The chain carries TRBV4-3 and TRBJ2-1; D may be TRBD2 (6 bases). Germline V CDR1 and CDR2: LGHNA, YSLEER. CDR3 size: 12 residues. The CDR3 reads CASGDWDGGRLF. The CDR3 DNA sequence: TGCGCCAGCGGGGACTGGGACGGCGGAAGGCTCTTC.

CDR3 in amino acids: CANSGTGNQPQHF. The CDR3 DNA sequence: TGTGCAAACTCCGGGACAGGCAATCAGCCCCAGCATTTT. The chain carries TRBV28 and TRBJ1-5, with 7 bases matching TRBD1. CDR1 is MDHEN, CDR2 SYDVKM, per germline. The CDR3 runs to 13 residues.

V and J are TRBV2 and TRBJ1-3; 7 bases fit TRBD1. The J segment lost 0 bases and the V segment lost 6 bases, leaving 2 bases of the junction unmatched. Germline V gene sequence: CDR1 SNHLY, CDR2 FYNNEI. The CDR3 is made up of 14 amino acids. The CDR3 loop is CASSGQVSGNTIYF. The CDR3 DNA reads TGTGCCAGCAGCGGACAGGTCTCTGGAAACACCATATATTTT. Drawing the rest from reference TRBV2 and TRBJ1-3, the complete variable domain is EPEVTQTPSHQVTQMGQEVILRCVPISNHLYFYWYRQILGQKVEFLVSFYNNEISEKSEIFDDQFSVERPDGSNFTLKIRSTKLEDSAMYFCASSGQVSGNTIYFGEGSWLTVV.

J is TRBJ2-7 and V is TRBV18, with D perhaps TRBD2 (6 bases). The germline V gene has CDR1 KGHSH and CDR2 LQKENI. The length of the CDR3 is 13 residues. Deletions cut 3 bases from V and 6 bases from J, with 12 bases between. For the CDR3, the DNA is TGTGCCAGCTCACCCGGGGGACTCTCCGAGCAGTACTTC. Its protein product is CASSPGGLSEQYF.

The rearrangement uses TRBV14 and TRBJ2-7; D gene ambiguous. V lost 3 bases and J lost 0, with 6 bases in between. In germline, CDR1 is SGHDN, CDR2 FVKESK. The CDR3 has 13 residues. The CDR3 protein is CASSQLVSYEQYF. The CDR3 coding sequence is TGTGCCAGCAGCCAGTTAGTCTCCTACGAGCAGTACTTC.

This chain uses TRBV5-4 with TRBJ2-5; possibly TRBD1 for D (6 bases). V dropped 4 bases and J dropped 2 bases, with 12 bases sitting between them. The CDR3 is 14 residues long. Germline CDR1 reads SGHNT; CDR2 reads YYREEE (reference sequence). CDR3: CASSPGQRQETQYF. In nucleotides, the CDR3 is TGTGCCAGCAGCCCTGGACAGCGACAAGAGACCCAGTACTTC.

The CDR3 DNA is TGTGCCAGCAGACAGGGACAGGGAGATGGCTACACCTTC. It codes for CASRQGQGDGYTF. V gene TRBV2 combines with J gene TRBJ1-2; 9 bases are shared with TRBD1. V trimming: 6 bases; J trimming: 6 bases; junction bases outside the gene matches: 5. The germline V gene has CDR1 SNHLY and CDR2 FYNNEI. The CDR3 contains 13 residues. The entire variable domain, with the rest obtained from reference TRBV2 and TRBJ1-2, is as follows: EPEVTQTPSHQVTQMGQEVILRCVPISNHLYFYWYRQILGQKVEFLVSFYNNEISEKSEIFDDQFSVERPDGSNFTLKIRSTKLEDSAMYFCASRQGQGDGYTFGSGTRLTVV.

This chain connects TRBV27 to TRBJ1-2, with TRBD1 matching 11 bases. The CDR3 length is 15 residues. Trimming removed 3 bases from V and 6 bases from J; junction bases left unmatched: 6. The germline CDR1 and CDR2 sequences are MNHEY and SMNVEV (reference sequence). CDR3 nucleotide sequence: TGTGCCAGCAGTTTCCGGACAGGGGGCTTGGATGGCTACACCTTC. Translation gives CASSFRTGGLDGYTF.